Below, 28 T cell receptor beta chains from the same sample are listed, as sequenced in a study of graft-versus-host responses after intestinal transplantation. The method was immunoSEQ multiplex PCR; TCRdb's version includes in-frame clones alone and lacks a portion of them. The data contain tens of thousands of clones, roughly 90% of them singletons. For these TCRs, the target antigens are not known. The sequenced sample was unstimulated CD8+ T cells sorted from spleen or lymph node cells, obtained before intestinal transplant. These receptors all stem from a human donor who received an intestinal transplant.

As DNA, the CDR3 is TGTGCCAGCAGCTTAGGGACCGGGGAGACAGATACGCAGTATTTT. The encoded protein is CASSLGTGETDTQYF. V is TRBV7-9 and J is TRBJ2-3; D is perhaps TRBD2 (5 bases). V lost 1 base and J lost 3, with 11 bases in between. Germline CDR1 SEHNR, CDR2 FQNEAQ (reference sequence). This CDR3 has 15 residues. Drawing the rest from reference TRBV7-9 and TRBJ2-3, the complete variable domain is DTGVSQNPRHKITKRGQNVTFRCDPISEHNRLYWYRQTLGQGPEFLTYFQNEAQLEKSRLLSDRFSAERPKGSFSTLEIQRTEQGDSAMYLCASSLGTGETDTQYFGPGTRLTVL.

V and J are TRBV25-1 and TRBJ2-5, with a weak D call TRBD2 (6 bases). Germline V lookup: CDR1 MGHDK, CDR2 SYGVNS. The CDR3 consists of 16 residues. V lost 1 base and J 2 bases, leaving 14 bases between the germline ends. CDR3 region: CASSESSYGGQETQYF. The CDR3 DNA is TGTGCCAGCAGTGAATCCTCCTATGGGGGGCAAGAGACCCAGTACTTC.

This rearrangement joins TRBV7-8 to TRBJ1-4; unclear D gene. The CDR3 has 14 amino acids. The germline V gene has CDR1 SGHVS and CDR2 FQNEAQ. V was pared by 1 base and J by 6 bases, with 9 bases between. In DNA, the CDR3 is TGTGCCAGCAGCTTAGGTCGCGGGGATGAAAAACTGTTTTTT. This gives the protein CASSLGRGDEKLFF.

The count of this clone is one. The chain joins TRBV30 to TRBJ2-7; TRBD1 aligns across 9 bases. The CDR3 contains 15 residues. Germline CDR1 GTSNPN, CDR2 SVGIG (reference sequence). V dropped 0 bases and J dropped 2; count of bases not matched to a gene: 5. In nucleotides, the CDR3 is TGTGCCTGGAGTGTAGGGACAGGGCGACCCTACGAGCAGTACTTC. Translation gives CAWSVGTGRPYEQYF.

This sequence joins TRBV6-1 and TRBJ2-3, with D perhaps TRBD1 (5 bases). Germline V lookup: CDR1 MNHNS, CDR2 SASEGT. This CDR3 has 16 residues. Trimming removed 3 bases from V and 2 bases from J, with 15 bases in between. CDR3 sequence: CASSDIETAFTDTQYF. Here the CDR3 DNA reads TGTGCCAGCAGTGACATTGAGACAGCCTTCACAGATACGCAGTATTTT.

This chain joins TRBV5-1 and TRBJ2-7, with D possibly being TRBD2 (7 bases). Germline lookup yields CDR1 SGHRS and CDR2 YFSETQ. The CDR3 has 14 amino acids. Trimming removed 4 bases at V and 4 bases at J, with 15 bases between. The CDR3 loop is CASSPGGPGYEQYF. The CDR3 DNA reads TGCGCCAGCAGCCCGGGGGGCCCAGGGTACGAGCAGTACTTC.

V and J are TRBV7-9 and TRBJ1-5, with D possibly being TRBD1 (6 bases). Trimming shortened V by 1 base and J by 0 bases, and 10 bases separated the two germline ends. CDR1 SEHNR and CDR2 FQNEAQ come from the germline V gene (reference sequence). This CDR3 has 16 residues. The CDR3 DNA reads TGTGCCAGCAGCTTAGATGGGGGCTATAGCAATCAGCCCCAGCATTTT. Residues: CASSLDGGYSNQPQHF.

The V gene is TRBV7-6, the J gene TRBJ2-5; tentatively, D is TRBD2 (5 bases). The CDR3 runs 12 residues. Between the trimmed V and J ends, which lost 4 bases and 9 bases, there was a span of 12 bases. The V gene's germline CDR1 is SGHVS and CDR2 FNYEAQ. The CDR3 DNA reads as TGTGCCAGCAGCTCCGCGGAGGAGGCCCAGTACTTC. Protein product: CASSSAEEAQYF.

The rearrangement links TRBV4-1 to TRBJ2-7, with TRBD2 identical over 11 bases. Germline values: CDR1 MGHRA, CDR2 YSYEKL. CDR3 length: 13 amino acids. With 1 base clipped from V and 7 bases from J, the junction kept 0 bases outside the gene matches. The CDR3 bases are TGCGCCAGCAGCCAAGGACTAGCGGGAGAGCAGTACTTC. Amino acids: CASSQGLAGEQYF.

J is TRBJ1-3 and V is TRBV5-1; D may be TRBD1 (6 bases). This CDR3 comprises 13 residues. Per germline, CDR1 SGHRS and CDR2 YFSETQ. V shed 5 bases and J shed 4 bases, with 10 bases lying between them. The CDR3 region is CASRGGRGNTIYF. CDR3 bases: TGCGCCAGCAGGGGGGGGCGAGGAAACACCATATATTTT.

The chain recombines TRBV5-1 with TRBJ2-7, with a possible D match to TRBD2 (5 bases). V lost 4 bases, J lost 2 bases, and 16 bases lay in between. The CDR3 has 15 amino acids. Germline V CDR1 and CDR2: SGHRS, YFSETQ. For the CDR3, the DNA is TGCGCCAGCAGCCGATTTGCGGCGGGTCCCTACGAGCAGTACTTC. Protein: CASSRFAAGPYEQYF.

This clone was seen a single time. The V and J genes are TRBV28 and TRBJ2-5; 9 nucleotides align to TRBD2. Germline-derived CDR1 and CDR2 are MDHEN and SYDVKM. This CDR3 has 22 residues. The J segment lost 5 bases and the V segment lost 5 bases, leaving 30 bases of the junction unmatched. The chain's CDR3 is CASSPRHTGSLAGIGSTETQYF. CDR3 nucleotides: TGTGCCAGCAGTCCACGGCACACAGGGAGCCTAGCGGGGATTGGTAGTACGGAGACCCAGTACTTC. Drawing the rest from reference TRBV28 and TRBJ2-5, the complete variable domain is DVKVTQSSRYLVKRTGEKVFLECVQDMDHENMFWYRQDPGLGLRLIYFSYDVKMKEKGDIPEGYSVSREKKERFSLILESASTNQTSMYLCASSPRHTGSLAGIGSTETQYFGPGTRLLVL.

The rearrangement uses TRBV28 and TRBJ2-7; D is perhaps TRBD2 (6 bases). V was cut by 5 bases and J by 0 bases, with 26 bases left in between. This CDR3 is 19 amino acids long. Germline V gives CDR1 MDHEN, CDR2 SYDVKM. The CDR3 DNA follows: TGTGCCAGCAGTGGCGTCCCGTTTTTGCGGGGACTTAGCTCCTACGAGCAGTACTTC. It yields the protein CASSGVPFLRGLSSYEQYF.

The rearrangement uses TRBV7-6 and TRBJ1-1, with D tentatively TRBD1 (5 bases). CDR1 and CDR2 (germline): SGHVS, FNYEAQ. Trimming left V 8 bases short and J 3 bases short, with 22 bases between. The CDR3 extends over 16 amino acids. CDR3 coding DNA: TGTGCCAGCTCTCCCCCCGTCACAGGATACGACACTGAAGCTTTCTTT. It specifies CASSPPVTGYDTEAFF.

Only a few counts were recorded for this clone. This sequence joins TRBV19 and TRBJ2-1; 12 bases agree with TRBD2. The CDR3 is made up of 15 amino acids. The V segment lost 7 bases and the J segment 5 bases; nucleotides outside the gene matches: 6. Germline V CDR1 and CDR2: LNHDA, SQIVND (reference sequence). The CDR3 nucleotides read TGTGCCAGTAAAGGTCGGACTAGCGGGAACAATGAGCAGTTCTTC. This gives the protein CASKGRTSGNNEQFF.

This clone was observed once. The genes are TRBV6-5 and TRBJ1-2; no firm D call. Looked up from germline, CDR1 is MNHEY and CDR2 is SVGAGI. This CDR3 has 12 amino acids. The V and J ends lost 0 bases and 7 bases respectively, with 6 bases between them. For the CDR3, the DNA is TGTGCCAGCAGTTACTCGCTTAGTGGCTACACCTTC. The encoded protein is CASSYSLSGYTF.

The chain couples TRBV2 to TRBJ2-5; 10 nucleotides align to TRBD2. Germline lookup yields CDR1 SNHLY and CDR2 FYNNEI. V shed 1 base and J 4 bases; nucleotides not matched to a gene: 6. The CDR3 totals 16 residues. CDR3 residues: CASSEGKRGGIETQYF. For the CDR3, the DNA is TGTGCCAGCAGTGAAGGGAAGCGGGGGGGCATAGAGACCCAGTACTTC.

J is TRBJ2-7 and V is TRBV5-7; D may be TRBD1 (5 bases). Being an ORF, TRBV5-7 has a function that is uncertain. V was pared by 4 bases and J by 3 bases, with 17 bases between. The CDR3 contains 15 residues. The CDR3 coding sequence is TGTGCCAGCAGCGCCCAGGGCCTCGGTTACTACGAGCAGTACTTC. Translation gives CASSAQGLGYYEQYF.

This chain joins TRBV19 and TRBJ2-3; 7 nucleotides agree with TRBD1. CDR1 and CDR2 from the germline V gene are LNHDA and SQIVND (reference sequence). The CDR3 sequence is 13 residues long. J gave up 11 bases and V 1 base, and 6 bases lay outside the gene matches. The CDR3 here is CASSIGSGGEQYF. CDR3 nucleotides: TGTGCCAGTAGTATAGGGTCAGGGGGTGAGCAGTATTTT.

The genes are TRBV19 and TRBJ2-7; 7 bases align to TRBD1. The CDR3 covers 13 residues. The V gene end was trimmed by 1 base and the J gene end by 5 bases; junction bases not matched to a gene: 2. Germline V lookup: CDR1 LNHDA, CDR2 SQIVND (reference sequence). The DNA for the CDR3 is TGTGCCAGTAGTATAGGACAGGGTCACGAGCAGTACTTC. Its protein is CASSIGQGHEQYF.

The chain has TRBV28 and TRBJ1-4; possibly TRBD1 for D (5 bases). Germline CDR1 and CDR2: MDHEN and SYDVKM. The CDR3 contains 15 residues. The ends were cut back, 7 bases at V and 6 bases at J, with 18 bases in the middle. This CDR3 reads CASNDIQVRDEKLFF. CDR3 coding DNA: TGTGCCAGCAACGATATACAGGTCCGGGATGAAAAACTGTTTTTT.

The chain has TRBV4-2 and TRBJ2-7, with 8 bases that match TRBD1. Germline assignment: CDR1 LGHNA and CDR2 YNFKEQ. Trimming at V came to 5 bases and at J to 4 bases, leaving 10 bases not matched to a gene. The CDR3 loop spans 15 amino acids. The DNA for the CDR3 is TGTGCCAGCAGCATCCGGGACAGGTGGCCTTACGAGCAGTACTTC. This translates into CASSIRDRWPYEQYF.

This chain joins TRBV5-1 and TRBJ2-7, with TRBD1 matching 7 bases. The CDR3 contains 13 residues. Germline CDR1 and CDR2: SGHRS and YFSETQ. V lost 3 bases to trimming and J lost 4 bases; unmatched junction nucleotides: 4. The CDR3 DNA is TGCGCCAGCAGCTGGGACAGCCTATACGAGCAGTACTTC. Its translation is CASSWDSLYEQYF.

This clone appeared once. The V call is TRBV27, the J call TRBJ2-7, with TRBD1 as a possible D gene (6 bases). CDR1 MNHEY and CDR2 SMNVEV come from the germline V gene (reference sequence). V lost 5 bases, J lost 2 bases, and 13 bases lay in between. This CDR3 has 14 amino acids. CDR3 loop: CASSLAGETYEQYF. CDR3 DNA sequence: TGTGCCAGCAGTCTCGCAGGGGAAACCTACGAGCAGTACTTC.

This clone was recorded only once. The chain carries TRBV6-6 and TRBJ2-7; 10 bases match TRBD2. The junction had 6 bases not matched to a gene; V was cut back by 5 bases and J by 2 bases. Germline V gene data show CDR1 as MNHNY and CDR2 as SVGAGI (reference sequence). This CDR3 spans 15 amino acids. In nucleotides, the CDR3 is TGTGCCAGCAGTCTTTCTAGCGGGGGTGCCTACGAGCAGTACTTC. As protein: CASSLSSGGAYEQYF.

The rearrangement uses TRBV28 and TRBJ2-5; 9 nucleotides match TRBD1. The V segment lost 5 bases and the J segment 5 bases; nucleotides outside the gene matches: 6. This CDR3 has 14 amino acids. CDR1 and CDR2 from the germline V gene are MDHEN and SYDVKM. The CDR3 DNA reads TGTGCCAGCAGTCCGACAGGGGGTGGCGAGACCCAGTACTTC. It yields the protein CASSPTGGGETQYF.

This chain connects TRBV6-6 to TRBJ2-7; D possibly corresponds to TRBD2 (6 bases). The CDR3 covers 13 residues. Looked up from germline, CDR1 is MNHNY and CDR2 is SVGAGI (reference sequence). V shed 5 bases and J shed 1 base, with 9 bases lying between them. The CDR3 spells CASSNGSSYEQYF. The CDR3 nucleotides read TGTGCCAGCAGTAACGGGAGTTCCTACGAGCAGTACTTC.

This clone was observed a single time. CDR3 sequence (DNA): TGTGCCAGCAGTTCCGGACTAGCGGGAAGTTACGAGCAGTACTTC. Its protein is CASSSGLAGSYEQYF. The chain employs TRBV6-6 and TRBJ2-7; 12 bases fit TRBD2. After removal of 4 bases from V and 4 bases from J, the junction contained 5 bases not matched to a gene. CDR3 length: 15 residues. Germline assignment: CDR1 MNHNY and CDR2 SVGAGI (reference sequence).